This TCR beta chain was sequenced in a study of T cells in localized non-small cell lung cancer. Whole-study findings and limits: Increased T cell density in blood showed an association with longer overall survival.

Sequenced by immunoSEQ multiplex PCR; TCRdb stores in-frame clones only, minus some. This table holds roughly 39,000 clones, roughly 90% found once. With respect to this clone: The antigen remains unidentified.

Trimming stripped 5 bases from V and 4 bases from J, with 9 bases between. Germline V lookup: CDR1 MNHEY, CDR2 SMNVEV (reference sequence). This CDR3 contains 12 residues. The source is a woman aged 35-75 years with stage II lung adenocarcinoma. The chain uses TRBV27 and TRBJ2-7, with D possibly TRBD1 on 5 matching bases. Sequenced material: PBMCs, taken before any cancer treatment. The chain's CDR3 is CASSTSGYEQYF. The CDR3 DNA reads TGTGCCAGCAGTACTTCAGGGTACGAGCAGTACTTC.